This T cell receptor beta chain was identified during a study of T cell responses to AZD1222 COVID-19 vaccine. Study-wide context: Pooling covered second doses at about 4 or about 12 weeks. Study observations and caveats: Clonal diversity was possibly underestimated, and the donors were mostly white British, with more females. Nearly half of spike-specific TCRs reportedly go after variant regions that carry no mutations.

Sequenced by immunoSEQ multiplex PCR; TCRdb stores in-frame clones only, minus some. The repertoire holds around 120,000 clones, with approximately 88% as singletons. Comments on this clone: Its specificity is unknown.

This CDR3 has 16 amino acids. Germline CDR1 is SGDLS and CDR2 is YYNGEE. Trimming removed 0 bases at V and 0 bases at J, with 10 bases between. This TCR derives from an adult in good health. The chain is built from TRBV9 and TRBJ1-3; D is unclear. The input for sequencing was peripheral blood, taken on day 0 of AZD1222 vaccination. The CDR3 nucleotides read TGTGCCAGCAGCGTAGTATCCGCTTTCTCTGGAAACACCATATATTTT. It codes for CASSVVSAFSGNTIYF. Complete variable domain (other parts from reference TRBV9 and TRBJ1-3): DSGVTQTPKHLITATGQRVTLRCSPRSGDLSVYWYQQSLDQGLQFLIQYYNGEERAKGNILERFSAQQFPDLHSELNLSSLELGDSALYFCASSVVSAFSGNTIYFGEGSWLTVV.